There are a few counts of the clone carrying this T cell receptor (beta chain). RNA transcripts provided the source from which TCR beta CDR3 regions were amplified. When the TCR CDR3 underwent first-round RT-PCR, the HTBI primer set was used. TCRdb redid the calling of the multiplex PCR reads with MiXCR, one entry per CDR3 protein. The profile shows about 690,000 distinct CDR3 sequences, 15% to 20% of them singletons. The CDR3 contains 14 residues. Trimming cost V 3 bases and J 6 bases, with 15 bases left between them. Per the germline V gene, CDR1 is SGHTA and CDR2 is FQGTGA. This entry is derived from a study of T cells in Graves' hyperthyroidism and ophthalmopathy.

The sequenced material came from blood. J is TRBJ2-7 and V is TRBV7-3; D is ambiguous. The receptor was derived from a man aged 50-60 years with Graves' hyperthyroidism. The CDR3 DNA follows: TGTGCCAGCAGCTTGTTGGGGTCTCCCTTCGAGCAGTACTTC. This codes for CASSLLGSPFEQYF.